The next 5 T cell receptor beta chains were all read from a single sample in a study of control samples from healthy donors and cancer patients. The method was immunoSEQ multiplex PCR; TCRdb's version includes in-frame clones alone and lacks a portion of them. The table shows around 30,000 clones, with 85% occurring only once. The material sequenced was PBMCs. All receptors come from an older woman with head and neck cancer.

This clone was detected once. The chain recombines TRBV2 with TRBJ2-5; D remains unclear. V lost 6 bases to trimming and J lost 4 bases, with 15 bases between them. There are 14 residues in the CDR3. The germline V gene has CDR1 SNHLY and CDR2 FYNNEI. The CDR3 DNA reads TGTGCCAGCAGGGTTGAAGGGCAGTCAGAGACCCAGTACTTC. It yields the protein CASRVEGQSETQYF.

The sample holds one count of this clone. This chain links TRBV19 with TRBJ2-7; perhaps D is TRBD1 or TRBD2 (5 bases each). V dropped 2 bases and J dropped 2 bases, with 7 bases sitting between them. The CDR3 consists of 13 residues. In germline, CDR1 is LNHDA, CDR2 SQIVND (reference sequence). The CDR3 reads CASSIPGPYEQYF. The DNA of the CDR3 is TGTGCCAGTAGTATACCGGGACCCTACGAGCAGTACTTC.

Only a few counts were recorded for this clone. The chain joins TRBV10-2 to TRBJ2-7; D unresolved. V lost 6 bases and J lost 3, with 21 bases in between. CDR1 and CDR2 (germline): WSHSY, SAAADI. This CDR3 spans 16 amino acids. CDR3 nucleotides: TGCGCCAGCAGCCCCTTCGGGCTTGCGGAATACTACGAGCAGTACTTC. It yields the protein CASSPFGLAEYYEQYF.

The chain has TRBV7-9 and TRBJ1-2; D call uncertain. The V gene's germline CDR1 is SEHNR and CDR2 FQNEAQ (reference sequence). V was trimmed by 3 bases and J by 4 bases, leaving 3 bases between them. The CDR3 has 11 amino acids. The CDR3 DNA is TGTGCCAGCAGCTTGGCCTATGGCTACACCTTC. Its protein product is CASSLAYGYTF.

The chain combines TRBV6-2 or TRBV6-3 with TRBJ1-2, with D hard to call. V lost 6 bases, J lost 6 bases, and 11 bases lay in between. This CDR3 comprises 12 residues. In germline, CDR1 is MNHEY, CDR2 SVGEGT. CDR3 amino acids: CASSTPGDGYTF. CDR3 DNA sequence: TGTGCCAGCAGCACCCCCGGGGATGGCTACACCTTC.